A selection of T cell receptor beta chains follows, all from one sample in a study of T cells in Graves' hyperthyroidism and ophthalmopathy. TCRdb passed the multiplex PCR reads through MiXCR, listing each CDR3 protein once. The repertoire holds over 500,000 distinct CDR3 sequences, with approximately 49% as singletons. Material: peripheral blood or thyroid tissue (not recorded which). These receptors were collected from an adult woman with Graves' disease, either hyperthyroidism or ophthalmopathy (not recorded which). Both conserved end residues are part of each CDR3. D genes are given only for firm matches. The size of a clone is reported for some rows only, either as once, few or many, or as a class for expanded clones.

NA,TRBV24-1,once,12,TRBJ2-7,TGTGCCACCAGTTTCGGACAGAAGGTGCAGTACTTC,CATSFGQKVQYF
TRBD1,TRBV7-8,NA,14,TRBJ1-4,TGTGCCAGCAGCTTGGACAGGACTTCTGGAAACGTATTTTTT,CASSLDRTSGNVFF
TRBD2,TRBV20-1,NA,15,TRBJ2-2,TGCAGTGCGGGGGGGACTAGCCCGAACACCGGGGAGCTGTTTTTT,CSAGGTSPNTGELFF
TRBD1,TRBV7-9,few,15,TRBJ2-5,TGTGCCAGCAGCTACAGGACAGGCCATCGGGAGACCCAGTACTTC,CASSYRTGHRETQYF
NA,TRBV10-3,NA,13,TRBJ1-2,TGTGCCATCAGTGAGCCGGGGGCGAACTATCGCGGCTTC,CAISEPGANYRGF
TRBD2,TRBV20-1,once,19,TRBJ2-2,TGCAGTGCCATCTCCCCGGGGACTAGCGGGAGTGTGGTCGCCGGGGAGCTGTTTTTT,CSAISPGTSGSVVAGELFF
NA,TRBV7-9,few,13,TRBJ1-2,TGTGCCAGCAGCCCCACGACAGGCTCGGGCTACACCTTC,CASSPTTGSGYTF
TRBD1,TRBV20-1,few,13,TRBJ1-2,TGCAGTGCTAGAGCGCCGGACAGGGACGGCTACACCTTC,CSARAPDRDGYTF
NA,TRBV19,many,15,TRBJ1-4,TGTGCCAGTAGTTGGGGGACCTCAACTAATGAAAAACTGTTTTTT,CASSWGTSTNEKLFF
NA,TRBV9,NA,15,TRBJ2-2,TGTGCCAGCAGCGTAGCTGGCAGGGGTACCGGGGAGCTGTTTTTT,CASSVAGRGTGELFF
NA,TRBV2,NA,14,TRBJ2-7,NA,CACSARPGPAEQYF
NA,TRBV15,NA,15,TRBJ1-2,TGTGCCGCCAGCAAAGAACAGGGACGGAACTATGGCTACACCTTC,CAASKEQGRNYGYTF
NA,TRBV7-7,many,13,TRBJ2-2,TGTGCTAGCAGCTTAATGGATACCGGGGAGCTGTTTTTT,CASSLMDTGELFF
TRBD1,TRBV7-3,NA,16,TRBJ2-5,TGTGCCAGCAGCTTAACCCCCCAGGCAGGGGGAGAGACCCAGTACTTC,CASSLTPQAGGETQYF
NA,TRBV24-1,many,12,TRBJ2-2,TGTGCCACCAGATCTAGCTCCGGGGAGCTGTTTTTT,CATRSSSGELFF
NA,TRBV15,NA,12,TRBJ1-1,TGTGCCACCAGCGGAGCAGGGACTGAAGCTTTCTTT,CATSGAGTEAFF
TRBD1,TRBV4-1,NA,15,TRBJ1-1,TGCGCCAGCAGCCAGGAGGACAGGGAAATAACTGAAGCTTTCTTT,CASSQEDREITEAFF
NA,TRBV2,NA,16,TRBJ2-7,TGTGCCAGCAGTGAGTCGAAGGCTGCAGGTCAGTTCGAGCAGTACTTC,CASSESKAAGQFEQYF
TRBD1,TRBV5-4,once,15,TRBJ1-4,TGTGCCAGCAGCCGCGGGACAGGGGTGGACGAAAAACTGTTTTTT,CASSRGTGVDEKLFF
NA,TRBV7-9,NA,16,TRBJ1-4,TGTGCCAGCAGCTCTGACGGGACGGCAACTAATGAAAAACTGTTTTTT,CASSSDGTATNEKLFF
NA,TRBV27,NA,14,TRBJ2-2,TGTGCCAGCAGTTTACCGGGCAACACCGGGGAGCTGTTTTTT,CASSLPGNTGELFF
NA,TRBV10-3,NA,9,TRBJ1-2,TGTGCCATCAGTGAGGGCTACACCTTC,CAISEGYTF
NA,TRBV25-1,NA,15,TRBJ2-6,TGTGCCAGCAGTGACCCCTCCGCTGGGGCCAACGTCCTGACTTTC,CASSDPSAGANVLTF
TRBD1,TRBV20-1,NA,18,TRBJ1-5,TGCAGTGCTACAATCCCGACAGGGAGGGGATATAGCAATCAGCCCCAGCATTTT,CSATIPTGRGYSNQPQHF
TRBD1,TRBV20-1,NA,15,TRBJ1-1,TGCAGTGCCATAATGTCACAGGGGGCGGTCACTGAAGCTTTCTTT,CSAIMSQGAVTEAFF
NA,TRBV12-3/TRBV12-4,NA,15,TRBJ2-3,TGTGCCAGCAGCCCACGGGACGGCCGCACAGATACGCAGTATTTT,CASSPRDGRTDTQYF
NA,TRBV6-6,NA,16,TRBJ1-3,TGTGCCAGCAGTAGGGCATACGGAACCTCTGGAAACACCATATATTTT,CASSRAYGTSGNTIYF
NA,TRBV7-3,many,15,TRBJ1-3,TGTGCCAGCAGCCCGGGACTCCGCTCTGGAAACACCATATATTTT,CASSPGLRSGNTIYF
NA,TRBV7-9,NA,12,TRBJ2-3,TGTGCCAGCAGCTGGACGGCAGATACGCAGTATTTT,CASSWTADTQYF
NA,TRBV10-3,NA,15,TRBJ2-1,TGTGCCATCAGTGACGGGGGAACGGGCGGCAATGAGCAGTTCTTC,CAISDGGTGGNEQFF
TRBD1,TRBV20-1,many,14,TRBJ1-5,TGCAGTGCTAGAGCGGACAGGGGGGATCAGCCCCAGCATTTT,CSARADRGDQPQHF
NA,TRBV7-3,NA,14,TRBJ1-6,TGTGCCAGCCAAACCCTTACGAAGAATTCACCCCTCCACTTT,CASQTLTKNSPLHF
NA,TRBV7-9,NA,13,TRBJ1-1,TGTGTCAGCAGCTCGCAGGGGAACACTGAAGCTTTCTTT,CVSSSQGNTEAFF
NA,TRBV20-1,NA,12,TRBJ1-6,TGCAGTGCGGGACGGCGGGGGCAGCCCCTCCACTTT,CSAGRRGQPLHF
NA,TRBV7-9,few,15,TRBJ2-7,TGTGCCAGCAGCTCCGGGACACCTAAATCCTACGAGCAGTACTTC,CASSSGTPKSYEQYF
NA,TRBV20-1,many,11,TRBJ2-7,TGCAGTGCTAGAGGAAGGGAGGAGCAGTACTTC,CSARGREEQYF
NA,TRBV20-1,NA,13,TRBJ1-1,TGCAGTGATGAAACTAACGGAGACACTGAAGCTTTCTTT,CSDETNGDTEAFF
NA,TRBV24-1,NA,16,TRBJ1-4,TGTGCCACCAGTGATTCCCGGGACCGAATGGAGGAAAAACTGTTTTTT,CATSDSRDRMEEKLFF
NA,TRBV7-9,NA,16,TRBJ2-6,TGTGCCAGCAGCTTAAGCGTTGGGGTTGGGGCCAACGTCCTGACTTTC,CASSLSVGVGANVLTF
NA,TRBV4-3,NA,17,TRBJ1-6,TGCGCCAGCAGCCAAGATGTTGCAGACTCCTATAATTCACCCCTCCACTTT,CASSQDVADSYNSPLHF
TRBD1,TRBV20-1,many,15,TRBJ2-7,TGCAGTGCCGAAACAGGGGATGCTAGCTCCTACGAGCAGTACTTC,CSAETGDASSYEQYF
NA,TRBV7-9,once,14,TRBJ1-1,TGTGCCAGCAGCTTTGTGTGGCCTAACACTGAAGCTTTCTTT,CASSFVWPNTEAFF
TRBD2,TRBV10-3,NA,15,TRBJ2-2,TGTGCCATCAGTGATGCAGCGGGAGTCGCCGGGGAGCTGTTTTTT,CAISDAAGVAGELFF
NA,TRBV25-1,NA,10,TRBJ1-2,TGTTCCGCGGCGGACGATGGCTACACCTTC,CSAADDGYTF
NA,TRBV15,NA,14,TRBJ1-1,TGTGCCACCAGCAGAGATTTTCAGGCTGATGGAGCTTTCTTT,CATSRDFQADGAFF
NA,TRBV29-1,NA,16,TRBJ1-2,TGCAGCGTTGCTGAGACAGCCCTTCCACTTAACTATGGCTACACCTTC,CSVAETALPLNYGYTF
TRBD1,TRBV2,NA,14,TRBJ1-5,TGTGCCAGCACCGACAGGGGAAGGAATCAGCCCCAGCATTTT,CASTDRGRNQPQHF
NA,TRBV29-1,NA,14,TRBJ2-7,TGCAGCGTTGAAGATCCGGGCAGAGCCTACGAGCAGTACTTC,CSVEDPGRAYEQYF
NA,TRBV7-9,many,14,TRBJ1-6,TGTGCCAGCAGCTTCGTGGGTTATAATTCACCCCTCCACTTT,CASSFVGYNSPLHF
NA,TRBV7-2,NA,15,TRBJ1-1,TGTGCCAGCAGACGAAGTACAGTCATGTACACTGAAGCTTTCTTT,CASRRSTVMYTEAFF
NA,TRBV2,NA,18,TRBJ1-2,TGTGCCAGCAGTGAAGCGGTCCCGGGACAACCAGGGGACTATGGCTACACCTTC,CASSEAVPGQPGDYGYTF
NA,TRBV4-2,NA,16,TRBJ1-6,TGTGCCAGCAGCCAAGATCTGGGCAGGGGAAATTCACCCCTCCACTTT,CASSQDLGRGNSPLHF
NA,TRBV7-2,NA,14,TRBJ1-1,TGTGCCAGCAGTCAAAAAACAGGAGGGACTGAAGCTTTCTTT,CASSQKTGGTEAFF
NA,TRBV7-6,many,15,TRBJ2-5,TGTGCCAGCAGCTTGGGGGGGGCCCGAAAAGAGACCCAGTACTTC,CASSLGGARKETQYF
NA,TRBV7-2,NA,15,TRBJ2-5,TGTGCCAGCAGCATGCAGGGAGGAGGGGCTGAGACCCAGTACTTC,CASSMQGGGAETQYF
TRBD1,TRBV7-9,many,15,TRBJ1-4,TGTGCCAGCAGCCCAGGGGACAGGGGAAATGAAAAACTGTTTTTT,CASSPGDRGNEKLFF
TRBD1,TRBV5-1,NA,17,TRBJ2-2,TGCGCCAGCAGCCAAGCAGCCGGGACAGCTCACACCGGGGAGCTGTTTTTT,CASSQAAGTAHTGELFF
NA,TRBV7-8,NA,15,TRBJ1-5,TGTGCCAGCAGCTTAGTTGGCAGGGAAAATCAGCCCCAGCATTTT,CASSLVGRENQPQHF